Following are 7 T cell receptor beta chains from one sample sequenced in a study of T-cell memory formation after mild COVID-19. Using its own MiXCR run on the 5' RACE reads, TCRdb lists one record per CDR3 protein. The data show fewer than 300,000 distinct CDR3 sequences, over 15% seen once. The source material was PBMCs or a T cell subset sorted from them (not recorded which). The receptors come from a man younger than 35 who had mild COVID-19 (a few samples of this study predate the infection). Cell type and time point are not known.

This clonotype occurred a few times. The gene calls are TRBV29-1 and TRBJ2-3, with a tentative D call TRBD2 (6 bases). With 6 bases removed from V and 6 bases from J, the gap between germline ends came to 13 bases. The CDR3 is 12 residues long. Germline lookup yields CDR1 SQVTM and CDR2 ANQGSEA. CDR3 sequence: CSVPWGEDTQYF. In nucleotides, the CDR3 is TGCAGCGTCCCTTGGGGGGAGGATACGCAGTATTTT.

The chain is built from TRBV5-5 and TRBJ1-4, with D possibly matching TRBD1 (5 bases). The CDR3 totals 15 residues. The V gene lost 3 bases and the J gene lost 7 bases, with 16 bases spanning the gap. Germline V gives CDR1 SGHKS, CDR2 YYEKEE (reference sequence). The chain's CDR3 is CASSWGERGGEKLFF. The CDR3 DNA follows: TGTGCCAGCAGCTGGGGAGAGAGGGGAGGTGAAAAACTGTTTTTT. Based on the CDR3 plus reference TRBV5-5 and TRBJ1-4, the full variable domain is DAGVTQSPTHLIKTRGQQVTLRCSPISGHKSVSWYQQVLGQGPQFIFQYYEKEERGRGNFPDRFSARQFPNYSSELNVNALLLGDSALYLCASSWGERGGEKLFFGSGTQLSVL.

This clonotype was observed a few times. The CDR3 sequence is CSVRPQHSGNYGYTF. Written as DNA, the CDR3 is TGCAGCGTTAGGCCCCAACACAGTGGTAACTATGGCTACACCTTC. The genes are TRBV29-1 and TRBJ1-2; D remains unclear. The germline V gene encodes CDR1 SQVTM and CDR2 ANQGSEA. V dropped 5 bases and J dropped 1 base, with 17 bases sitting between them. The CDR3 extends over 15 amino acids.

This clonotype was counted a few times. The chain has TRBV10-3 and TRBJ1-2, with D unclear. Germline V gene sequence: CDR1 ENHRY, CDR2 SYGVKD. CDR3 length equals 13 residues. V shed 3 bases and J shed 2 bases, with 7 bases lying between them. As DNA, the CDR3 is TGTGCCATCAGTGAAGCAGACAACTATGGCTACACCTTC. Translated, it gives CAISEADNYGYTF.

This chain connects TRBV25-1 to TRBJ1-2; 11 positions match TRBD1. The CDR3 is 16 residues long. The J segment lost 5 bases and the V segment lost 0 bases, leaving 5 bases of the junction unmatched. Looked up from germline, CDR1 is MGHDK and CDR2 is SYGVNS. This CDR3 reads CASSEYPGDRGYGYTF. In nucleotides, the CDR3 is TGTGCCAGCAGTGAATATCCAGGGGACAGGGGGTATGGCTACACCTTC.

This clonotype was detected ten times or more. The chain has TRBV5-6 and TRBJ2-1; 8 nucleotides agree with TRBD2. Losses at the gene ends were 5 bases for V and 9 bases for J; bases not matched to a gene: 7. The V gene's germline CDR1 is SGHDT and CDR2 YYEEEE. The CDR3 runs to 13 residues. CDR3 protein: CASSTLAGGEQFF. CDR3 nucleotides: TGTGCCAGCAGTACGCTAGCGGGCGGTGAGCAGTTCTTC.

The V gene is TRBV5-8, the J gene TRBJ2-2; D not resolved. CDR3 length: 14 amino acids. CDR1 and CDR2 from the germline V gene are SGHTS and YDEGEE. Trimming stripped 1 base from V and 6 bases from J, with 10 bases between. DNA for the CDR3: TGTGCCAGCAGCTTGAACTGGGTTTCCGGGGAGCTGTTTTTT. This encodes CASSLNWVSGELFF.